The rows below give T cell receptor beta chains drawn from one sample of a study of shared clonotypes between healthy human individuals. Libraries were prepared by immunoSEQ multiplex PCR; TCRdb keeps only in-frame clonotypes and omits some of them. The repertoire holds some 1.5 million clones, with around 95% as singletons. The source material was naive CD4+ T cells sorted from blood. The receptors come from a man aged 25 to 40 in good health. The CDR3 runs from the conserved cysteine through the conserved F or W. Fields, in order: clone size, D gene, J gene, V gene, CDR3 protein, CDR3 DNA. The D gene is left open where the match is weak. Some rows mark clone size as missing; the rest say once, few, many or name a class of expanded clone.

- | - | TRBJ2-1 | TRBV2 | CASRLASHEQFF | TGTGCCAGCAGGCTAGCGTCCCATGAGCAGTTCTTC
- | - | TRBJ2-5 | TRBV7-2 | CASSSRGETQYF | TGTGCCAGCAGCTCTAGGGGGGAGACCCAGTACTTC
- | - | TRBJ2-5 | TRBV14 | CASSQWFETQYF | TGTGCCAGCAGCCAATGGTTCGAGACCCAGTACTTC
once | TRBD2 | TRBJ2-2 | TRBV18 | CASNTPGGSNTGELFF | TGTGCCAGCAACACCCCGGGGGGGTCGAACACCGGGGAGCTGTTTTTT
- | - | TRBJ1-5 | TRBV12-5 | CASGLGTLNQPQHF | TGTGCTAGTGGTTTGGGGACACTGAATCAGCCCCAGCATTTT
- | TRBD1 | TRBJ2-3 | TRBV11-2 | CASSLGTGVVNQPQYF | TGTGCCAGCAGCTTAGGAACAGGGGTAGTCAATCAGCCCCAGTATTTT
- | TRBD1 | TRBJ1-4 | TRBV11-1 | CASSSGTGATNEKLFF | TGTGCCAGCAGCTCCGGGACAGGTGCAACTAATGAAAAACTGTTTTTT
- | - | TRBJ2-3 | TRBV28 | CASIRRFSTDTQYF | TGTGCCAGCATCCGGAGGTTTAGCACAGATACGCAGTATTTT
once | TRBD1 | TRBJ2-3 | TRBV5-4 | CASSPRDRDTDTQYF | TGTGCCAGCAGCCCCCGGGACAGGGACACAGATACGCAGTATTTT
- | TRBD2 | TRBJ2-1 | TRBV7-2 | CASSFLAGVYNEQFF | TGTGCCAGCAGCTTCCTAGCGGGAGTCTACAATGAGCAGTTCTTC
- | - | TRBJ2-2 | TRBV5-5 | CASSLRTVGNTGELFF | TGTGCCAGCAGCCTGAGGACAGTTGGGAACACCGGGGAGCTGTTTTTT
- | - | TRBJ1-1 | TRBV28 | CASSHLATEAFF | TGTGCCAGCAGTCACCTAGCCACTGAAGCTTTCTTT
- | - | TRBJ2-5 | TRBV19 | CASSSGETQYF | TGTGCCAGTAGTTCTGGGGAGACCCAGTACTTC
- | - | TRBJ2-3 | TRBV9 | CASSDQGTDTQYF | TGTGCCAGCAGCGATCAAGGGACAGATACGCAGTATTTT